These T cell receptor beta chains were read from a single sample in a study of OX40 agonist ivuxolimab in advanced cancers. Only in-frame clones appear in the TCRdb table, and some are missing; sequencing was by immunoSEQ multiplex PCR. The table has about 96,000 clones, 90% seen once. Source: CD4+ or CD8+ T cells sorted from blood, taken in a trial of the OX40 agonist ivuxolimab. These receptors all stem from an adult with an advanced solid tumor such as melanoma, head and neck, liver or kidney cancer. Each CDR3 is given with its conserved first and last residue. The D gene is left open where the match is weak. Size tells how often a clone was seen (once, few, many) or the class of an expanded clone, and some rows leave it out.

.,.,TRBJ2-1,TRBV30,TGTGCCTGGACTAGGATTTTAAACAATGAGCAGTTCTTC,CAWTRILNNEQFF
.,TRBD1,TRBJ2-1,TRBV30,TGTGCCTGCCACAGGGGTGCCTACAATGAGCAGTTCTTC,CACHRGAYNEQFF
once,.,TRBJ2-7,TRBV21-1,TGTGCCAGCAGCAAAGAGAGCAGGGCGTCCTACGAGCAGTACTTC,CASSKESRASYEQYF
few,.,TRBJ1-6,TRBV4-1,TGCGCCAGCAGCCAAGGCGGCGGCTTTTCTTCACCCCTCCACTTT,CASSQGGGFSSPLHF
.,.,TRBJ2-3,TRBV11-3,TGTGCCAGCAGCTTAGGTCCCGCAGATACGCAGTATTTT,CASSLGPADTQYF
few,.,TRBJ1-2,TRBV19,TGTGCCAGTAGTCGAGGAAGGGGCTATGGCTACACCTTC,CASSRGRGYGYTF
.,.,TRBJ2-7,TRBV7-8,TGTGCCAGCAGCTTAGCCAACCGGGACTCCGACGAGCAGTACTTC,CASSLANRDSDEQYF
.,.,TRBJ2-1,TRBV6-6,TGTGCCAGCAGTTACTCAGGTCTAGACAATGAGCAGTTCTTC,CASSYSGLDNEQFF
.,.,TRBJ1-4,TRBV23-1,TGCGCCAGCAGTCAATTCGCAGGAAACCGGGCTAATGAAAAACTGTTTTTT,CASSQFAGNRANEKLFF
.,.,TRBJ2-6,TRBV7-9,TGTGCCAGCAGCCCTGACAACTCTGGGGCCAACGTCCTGACTTTC,CASSPDNSGANVLTF
.,.,TRBJ2-1,TRBV6-1,TGTGCCAGCAGTGATAGTTCCCTATTGAATGAGCAGTTCTTC,CASSDSSLLNEQFF
.,TRBD2,TRBJ2-3,TRBV9,TGTGCCAGCAGCGTAGACCCTAGCGGGAGGGATACGCAGTATTTT,CASSVDPSGRDTQYF
.,TRBD1,TRBJ1-2,TRBV19,TGTGCCAGTAGTAGCCCGGGACAGGGGATTTCTAACTATGGCTACACCTTC,CASSSPGQGISNYGYTF
.,.,TRBJ1-1,TRBV7-9,TGTGCCAGCAGCTTAGCGAGGAGGGTTTGGGAGAACACTGAAGCTTTCTTT,CASSLARRVWENTEAFF
few,TRBD2,TRBJ2-5,TRBV7-3,TGTGCCACTTCGGAGTCTAGCGGGAGTGAGACCCAGTACTTC,CATSESSGSETQYF
.,TRBD1,TRBJ1-1,TRBV6-4,TGTGCCAGCAGTGCACAGGGGGACGCACGCACCGCTTTCTTT,CASSAQGDARTAFF
.,.,TRBJ2-6,TRBV5-1,TGCGCCAGCAGCCTAACATACACCTCTGGGGCCAACGTCCTGACTTTC,CASSLTYTSGANVLTF
.,TRBD1,TRBJ1-4,TRBV19,TGTGCCAGTAGTCCCCGACAGGGTTTCAATGAAAAACTGTTTTTT,CASSPRQGFNEKLFF
.,.,TRBJ2-7,TRBV5-6,TGTGCCAGCAGGGATTTCCGTACCTACGAGCAGTACTTC,CASRDFRTYEQYF
few,.,TRBJ1-4,TRBV30,TGTGCCTGGACCAGAGCGGACGGTGAAAAACTGTTTTTT,CAWTRADGEKLFF
.,.,TRBJ2-7,TRBV5-4,TGTGCCAGCAGCGTCAAAGCGCAGTACGAGCAGTACTTC,CASSVKAQYEQYF
once,.,TRBJ2-7,TRBV6-1,TGTGCCAGCAGTATACAGGGTTACGAGCAGTACTTC,CASSIQGYEQYF
.,TRBD1,TRBJ1-2,TRBV19,TGTGCCAGTAGTATGAGGGGACAGTACTATGGCTACACCTTC,CASSMRGQYYGYTF
few,.,TRBJ1-1,TRBV29-1,TGCAGCGTTGGGACTGAAGCTTTCTTT,CSVGTEAFF
once,.,TRBJ2-6,TRBV15,TGTGCCACCAGCAGTATTAGGACAGCTGGGGCCAACGTCCTGACTTTC,CATSSIRTAGANVLTF
.,.,TRBJ2-7,TRBV5-1,TGCGCCAGCAGCTTAAGGCCTAGCGATTCCTACGAGCAGTACTTC,CASSLRPSDSYEQYF
.,.,TRBJ2-7,TRBV28,TGTGCCAGCAGCGTGTTGTCCGGGGGCTTTACCTACGAGCAGTACTTC,CASSVLSGGFTYEQYF
.,.,TRBJ2-7,TRBV6-5,TGTGCCAGCAGTACAAACAGGGAATCCTACGAGCAGTACTTC,CASSTNRESYEQYF
.,.,TRBJ2-7,TRBV10-1,TGCGCCAGCAGTGTACATGTTCAGGGGTCCGAGCAGTACTTC,CASSVHVQGSEQYF
once,.,TRBJ1-5,TRBV5-6,TGTGCCAGCAGCTTTTCTGCGAATCAGCCCCAACATTTT,CASSFSANQPQHF
few,.,TRBJ2-2,TRBV5-1,TGCGCCAGCAGCTTGGCTGGAGGGCGGACCGGGGAGCTGTTTTTT,CASSLAGGRTGELFF
.,.,TRBJ1-4,TRBV19,TGTGCCAGTAGTCCCGGCTGGGATGAAAAACTGTTTTTT,CASSPGWDEKLFF
once,TRBD2,TRBJ2-5,TRBV11-2,TGTGCCAGCAGCGGGCTACTAGCGGGAAGGCAAGAGACCCAGTACTTC,CASSGLLAGRQETQYF
.,TRBD1,TRBJ1-5,TRBV19,TGTGCCAGTAGTATAGTGGGGAGACAGGGGTCAAATCAGCCCCAGCATTTT,CASSIVGRQGSNQPQHF
.,.,TRBJ2-2,TRBV5-1,TGCGCCAGCAGGACAGGAACGAACACCGGGGAGCTGTTTTTT,CASRTGTNTGELFF
.,TRBD2,TRBJ2-7,TRBV7-9,TGTGCCAGCAGCACCCGGCGGGGGGAGGGGGACGAGCAGTACTTC,CASSTRRGEGDEQYF
.,TRBD2,TRBJ2-5,TRBV5-4,TGTGCCAGCAGCGGTACTAGCGGGGCCATACAATCACAAGAGACCCAGTACTTC,CASSGTSGAIQSQETQYF
.,.,TRBJ2-3,TRBV5-1,TGCGCCAGCAGCTTTGGGCGGGCGGGTTCAGATACGCAGTATTTT,CASSFGRAGSDTQYF
.,.,TRBJ2-5,TRBV14,TGTGCCAGCAGCCCTCGGCAAGAGACCCAGTACTTC,CASSPRQETQYF
.,TRBD2,TRBJ2-1,TRBV29-1,TGCAGCGTTCAACCGGGACTAGCGGGAGGACACAATGAGCAGTTCTTC,CSVQPGLAGGHNEQFF
.,TRBD2,TRBJ2-1,TRBV27,TGTGCCAGCGGTGTTCTAGCGGGATCCCATGAGCAGTTCTTC,CASGVLAGSHEQFF
.,.,TRBJ2-2,TRBV10-3,TGTGCCATCAGTGTCTCAATCGGGGGCTACACCGGGGAGCTGTTTTTT,CAISVSIGGYTGELFF
.,TRBD1,TRBJ1-2,TRBV6-1,TGTGCCAGCAGAACCGACAGGGGGACTGGTTATGGCTACACCTTC,CASRTDRGTGYGYTF
once,.,TRBJ1-1,TRBV29-1,TGCAGCGTTGGGCGGCGTGGAACTGAAGCTTTCTTT,CSVGRRGTEAFF